This note documents a single TCR beta chain sequence. Assay: immunoSEQ multiplex PCR; the TCRdb copy retains only in-frame clones and omits some. There are about 120,000 clones in the sample; approximately 87% occur only once, and 12% lies in the top ten. Trimming pared 6 bases from V and 4 bases from J, leaving 14 bases between. This CDR3 comprises 14 residues. Germline CDR1 SGHTS, CDR2 YDEGEE. This entry belongs to a study of control samples from healthy donors and cancer patients. This TCR was recovered from a man aged 30-40 years in good health. The sequencing sample was made of blood. The chain couples TRBV5-8 to TRBJ1-5; unclear D gene. CDR3 region: CASNSGGQNQPQHF. The CDR3 bases are TGTGCCAGCAACTCGGGTGGGCAAAATCAGCCCCAGCATTTT.